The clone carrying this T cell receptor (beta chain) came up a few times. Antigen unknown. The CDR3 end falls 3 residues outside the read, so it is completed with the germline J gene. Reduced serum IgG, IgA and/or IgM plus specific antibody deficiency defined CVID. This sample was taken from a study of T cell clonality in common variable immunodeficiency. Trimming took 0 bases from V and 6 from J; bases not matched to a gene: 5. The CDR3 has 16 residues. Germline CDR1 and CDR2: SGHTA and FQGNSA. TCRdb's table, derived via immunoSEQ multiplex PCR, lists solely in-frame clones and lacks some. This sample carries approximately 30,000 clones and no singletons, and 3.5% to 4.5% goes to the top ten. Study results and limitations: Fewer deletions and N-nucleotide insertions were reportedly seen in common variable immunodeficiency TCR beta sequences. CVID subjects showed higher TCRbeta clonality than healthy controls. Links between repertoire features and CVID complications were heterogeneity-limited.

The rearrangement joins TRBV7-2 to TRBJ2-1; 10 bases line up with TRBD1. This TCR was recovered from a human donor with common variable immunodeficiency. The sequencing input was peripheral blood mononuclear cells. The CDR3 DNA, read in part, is TGTGCCAGCAGCTTAGCCCCGACAGGGGGCCGCAATGAG. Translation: CASSLAPTGGRNE. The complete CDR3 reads CASSLAPTGGRNEQFF.